This T cell receptor beta chain is from a study of T cells after yellow fever vaccination. Broader study findings: Post-booster repertoires again held most primary-vaccination clones (roughly 96% CD4, 80% to 90% CD8).

Comment on this clonotype: Its antigen is not identified.

UMIs and a universal primer site were added when TCR cDNA was made by 5'RACE template switching. TCRdb reprocessed the 5' RACE reads via MiXCR and lists one record per CDR3 protein. Here the sample spans some 320,000 distinct CDR3 sequences, 8.5% to 10% being singletons. The receptor was derived from a man younger than 35 who received the YFV17D yellow fever vaccine. Sequencing used CD4+ T cells sorted from PBMCs, obtained 5 days after the yellow fever booster vaccination.

CDR3 in amino acids: CASSASGELGNTIYF. The CDR3 bases are TGCGCCAGCAGCGCCTCGGGGGAGCTTGGAAACACCATATATTTT. The chain couples TRBV5-1 to TRBJ1-3, with D perhaps matching TRBD1 (5 bases). Deletions cut 4 bases from V and 3 bases from J, with 14 bases between. Per germline, CDR1 SGHRS and CDR2 YFSETQ. The CDR3 consists of 15 residues.